Each of the 19 T cell receptor beta chains below was sequenced from the same sample in a study of radiotherapy plus CTLA-4 blockade in lung cancer. Clones were read by immunoSEQ multiplex PCR, and TCRdb kept only the in-frame ones, dropping some. The data contain tens of thousands of clones, more than 60% of them singletons. The material was peripheral blood, obtained from a patient treated with radiotherapy plus ipilimumab. All receptors come from a human donor with non-small cell lung cancer who had a partial response to radiotherapy plus ipilimumab.

This clone was detected once. The chain has TRBV11-3 and TRBJ1-1; D remains ambiguous. The V end lost 1 base, the J end lost 0 bases, and 6 bases lay between the germline ends. Germline V gene data show CDR1 as SGHNT and CDR2 as YENEEA. This CDR3 contains 14 residues. This chain's CDR3 is CASSLGSMNTEAFF. The CDR3 DNA is TGTGCCAGCAGCTTAGGGAGTATGAACACTGAAGCTTTCTTT.

The rearrangement links TRBV27 to TRBJ2-1, with 9 nucleotides matching TRBD1. The germline V gene has CDR1 MNHEY and CDR2 SMNVEV (reference sequence). The ends lost 2 bases at V and 0 bases at J; junction bases unmatched: 11. The CDR3 loop spans 19 amino acids. The CDR3 loop reads CASSLMGTGFPSSYNEQFF. DNA for the CDR3: TGTGCCAGCAGTTTAATGGGGACAGGGTTTCCCAGCTCCTACAATGAGCAGTTCTTC.

The chain recombines TRBV2 with TRBJ2-1; D remains ambiguous. V lost 5 bases and J lost 0, with 8 bases in between. Germline lookup yields CDR1 SNHLY and CDR2 FYNNEI. The CDR3 covers 14 residues. As DNA, the CDR3 is TGTGCCAGCAGTCAACAGAGCTCCTACAATGAGCAGTTCTTC. It is translated as CASSQQSSYNEQFF.

The sample holds a few counts of this clone. The V call is TRBV11-3, the J call TRBJ2-7; 8 nucleotides agree with TRBD1. This CDR3 has 13 residues. CDR1 SGHNT and CDR2 YENEEA come from the germline V gene. V shed 5 bases, J shed 6 bases, and the junction held 6 bases outside the gene matches. CDR3 DNA: TGTGCCAGCAGCGCCCGGGACAGGCGCGAGCAGTACTTC. It encodes CASSARDRREQYF.

The chain carries TRBV6-1 and TRBJ2-7; D not certain. The CDR3 runs 14 residues. Germline V lookup: CDR1 MNHNS, CDR2 SASEGT. V gave up 6 bases and J gave up 6 bases, with 18 bases separating them. CDR3 DNA: TGTGCCAGCAGCGCTCGGTCCTCCCCCTCCGAGCAGTACTTC. Its translation: CASSARSSPSEQYF.

The V gene is TRBV29-1, the J gene TRBJ1-5, with a tentative D call TRBD1 (6 bases). The CDR3 has 14 residues. CDR1 is SQVTM and CDR2 is ANQGSEA in the germline V gene. With 6 bases removed from V and 5 bases from J, the gap between germline ends came to 17 bases. Written as DNA, the CDR3 is TGCAGCGTCGCCCCACAGGGCAGGGATCAGCCCCAGCATTTT. This encodes CSVAPQGRDQPQHF.

The chain combines TRBV19 with TRBJ2-5; 9 bases match TRBD1. CDR3 length: 14 residues. CDR1 is LNHDA, CDR2 SQIVND, per germline (reference sequence). V gave up 8 bases and J gave up 5 bases; unmatched junction bases: 9. The CDR3 protein is CASANRGQGETQYF. The DNA for the CDR3 is TGTGCCAGTGCTAACAGGGGGCAGGGTGAGACCCAGTACTTC.

The chain recombines TRBV4-1 with TRBJ2-1; no clear D gene. CDR1 is MGHRA and CDR2 is YSYEKL in the germline V gene. The CDR3 consists of 17 residues. V lost 3 bases to trimming and J lost 0 bases, with 15 bases between them. The CDR3 DNA sequence: TGCGCCAGCAGCCATACTCGACTCCGGAGCTCCTACAATGAGCAGTTCTTC. It encodes CASSHTRLRSSYNEQFF.

The chain uses TRBV5-1 and TRBJ2-5, with D unclear. The CDR3 length is 11 residues. V was cut by 4 bases and J by 3 bases, with 4 bases left in between. Germline CDR1 SGHRS, CDR2 YFSETQ. The CDR3 DNA follows: TGCGCCAGCAGCCGAGAAGAGACCCAGTACTTC. This encodes CASSREETQYF.

This clone was observed a handful of times. The rearrangement uses TRBV6-6 and TRBJ1-1; D gene unclear. Trimming removed 0 bases from V and 1 base from J, with 6 bases in between. CDR3 size: 14 residues. CDR1 is MNHNY, CDR2 SVGAGI, per germline (reference sequence). The CDR3 sequence is CASSYSVGNTEAFF. The CDR3 DNA follows: TGTGCCAGCAGTTACTCTGTCGGGAACACTGAAGCTTTCTTT.

This chain connects TRBV19 to TRBJ1-1, with TRBD1 as a possible D gene (6 bases). Trimming shortened V by 3 bases and J by 5 bases, and 10 bases separated the two germline ends. Germline V lookup: CDR1 LNHDA, CDR2 SQIVND (reference sequence). The CDR3 length is 13 residues. For the CDR3, the DNA is TGTGCCAGTAGTATGAAGGGGGATACTGAAGCTTTCTTT. Protein: CASSMKGDTEAFF.

The chain combines TRBV6-5 with TRBJ1-2; 8 bases are shared with TRBD1. CDR3 length: 13 residues. V lost 2 bases, J lost 8 bases, and 4 bases stayed unmatched. CDR1 and CDR2 (germline): MNHEY, SVGAGI. CDR3 protein: CASSYRTGTGYTF. CDR3 in DNA: TGTGCCAGCAGTTACCGGACAGGGACAGGCTACACCTTC.

This chain uses TRBV4-2 with TRBJ2-7; 11 bases match TRBD2. This CDR3 has 16 amino acids. The trim removed 1 base at V and 7 bases at J, leaving 9 bases unmatched. Germline V CDR1 and CDR2: LGHNA, YNFKEQ. This CDR3 is CASSQGRTSGLREQYF. The CDR3 nucleotides are TGTGCCAGCAGCCAAGGGAGGACTAGCGGGCTCCGGGAGCAGTACTTC.

The chain has TRBV5-1 and TRBJ2-7; D is undetermined. From germline, CDR1 is SGHRS and CDR2 YFSETQ. This CDR3 is built from 15 residues. Trimming took off 3 bases at V and 3 bases at J, with 16 bases between the two ends. The DNA of the CDR3 is TGCGCCAGCAGCTCCCGGCCAGCGCTTGGCTACGAGCAGTACTTC. This gives the protein CASSSRPALGYEQYF.

This chain links TRBV6-5 with TRBJ2-5; D unclear. The V and J ends lost 7 bases and 5 bases respectively, with 14 bases between them. This CDR3 has 13 amino acids. CDR1 is MNHEY and CDR2 is SVGAGI in the germline V gene. In DNA form, the CDR3 reads TGTGCCAGCAACCCCTTCGCCGGGGAGACCCAGTACTTC. Residues: CASNPFAGETQYF.

This clone was picked up a small number of times. The CDR3 loop is CASREGIEKLFF. The CDR3 DNA reads TGTGCCAGCAGGGAGGGAATCGAAAAACTGTTTTTT. The chain carries TRBV6-1 and TRBJ1-4; unclear D gene. This CDR3 is built from 12 residues. With 6 bases removed from V and 8 bases from J, the gap between germline ends came to 10 bases. Germline V gene sequence: CDR1 MNHNS, CDR2 SASEGT.

This chain joins TRBV2 and TRBJ1-1; TRBD1 aligns across 10 bases. Germline V gene lookup returns CDR1 SNHLY and CDR2 FYNNEI. After removal of 4 bases from V and 0 bases from J, the junction contained 14 bases not matched to a gene. The CDR3 extends over 19 amino acids. CDR3 amino acids: CASSGYSGQGEGMNTEAFF. CDR3 nucleotides: TGTGCCAGCAGTGGCTACTCCGGACAGGGGGAAGGTATGAACACTGAAGCTTTCTTT.

The V and J genes are TRBV5-4 and TRBJ2-5; 7 bases agree with TRBD1. Per germline, CDR1 SGHNT and CDR2 YYREEE (reference sequence). The junction had 2 bases not matched to a gene; V was cut back by 0 bases and J by 6 bases. CDR3 size: 13 residues. In DNA form, the CDR3 reads TGTGCCAGCAGCTTGGGACAGGGTAAGACCCAGTACTTC. Its translation is CASSLGQGKTQYF.

This clone was seen once. The chain combines TRBV30 with TRBJ1-2; 12 nucleotides align to TRBD1. CDR1 is GTSNPN and CDR2 is SVGIG in the germline V gene (reference sequence). With 0 bases clipped from V and 7 bases from J, the junction kept 6 bases outside the gene matches. The CDR3 has 15 amino acids. This CDR3 is CAWSVGGTGGLGYTF. The CDR3 nucleotides are TGTGCCTGGAGTGTAGGCGGGACAGGGGGCCTTGGCTACACCTTC.